Listed below are T cell receptor beta chains from one sample, sequenced in a study of shared clonotypes between healthy human individuals. TCRdb keeps only in-frame clones here, not all; method: immunoSEQ multiplex PCR. Of around 1.4 million clones in the sample, approximately 98.5% were seen once. Material for sequencing was naive CD4+ T cells sorted from blood. The receptors come from a man aged 30-40 years in good health. Each CDR3 is given with its conserved first and last residue. The order of the fields is D gene, V gene, J gene, clone size, CDR3 DNA, CDR3 protein. A D gene is named only where the DNA matches it firmly. A row's size may be missing; if present it is once, few, many or a size class.

d_call: -; v_call: TRBV18; j_call: TRBJ2-3; clone_size: -; cdr3_nt: TGTGCCAGCTCACCACCAAACCCTAGCACAGATACGCAGTATTTT; cdr3_aa: CASSPPNPSTDTQYF
d_call: -; v_call: TRBV7-2; j_call: TRBJ2-5; clone_size: -; cdr3_nt: TGTGCCAGCAGCTTAGGGGGATCCCACGAAAGCCAGTACTTC; cdr3_aa: CASSLGGSHESQYF
d_call: TRBD2; v_call: TRBV6-1; j_call: TRBJ2-1; clone_size: -; cdr3_nt: TGTGCCAGCAGTGCGCTTAGCGGGAGTAGTAATGAGCAGTTCTTC; cdr3_aa: CASSALSGSSNEQFF
d_call: -; v_call: TRBV5-4; j_call: TRBJ2-1; clone_size: -; cdr3_nt: TGTGCCAGCAGCTTCGATTCCAGCTCCTACAATGAGCAGTTCTTC; cdr3_aa: CASSFDSSSYNEQFF
d_call: TRBD2; v_call: TRBV7-2; j_call: TRBJ2-7; clone_size: once; cdr3_nt: TGTGCCAGCAGCCTTGCTGCCGGGGGGAGCTCCTACGAGCAGTACTTC; cdr3_aa: CASSLAAGGSSYEQYF
d_call: -; v_call: TRBV9; j_call: TRBJ1-1; clone_size: -; cdr3_nt: TGTGCCAGCAGCGATACCCAGAACACTGAAGCTTTCTTT; cdr3_aa: CASSDTQNTEAFF
d_call: TRBD2; v_call: TRBV28; j_call: TRBJ2-1; clone_size: -; cdr3_nt: TGTGCCAGCCAGAGTGGTATTTCGAGCGGGGGAAACAATGAGCAGTTCTTC; cdr3_aa: CASQSGISSGGNNEQFF
d_call: -; v_call: TRBV7-2; j_call: TRBJ2-1; clone_size: -; cdr3_nt: TGTGCCAGCGGCAACAATGAGCAGTTCTTC; cdr3_aa: CASGNNEQFF
d_call: -; v_call: TRBV18; j_call: TRBJ2-1; clone_size: -; cdr3_nt: TGTGCCAGCTCACCGAACATTCAGGATGAGCAGTTCTTC; cdr3_aa: CASSPNIQDEQFF
d_call: TRBD2; v_call: TRBV5-1; j_call: TRBJ2-3; clone_size: once; cdr3_nt: TGCGCCAGCAGCCAAGGGACTAGCGGACTCACAGATACGCAGTATTTT; cdr3_aa: CASSQGTSGLTDTQYF
d_call: TRBD2; v_call: TRBV9; j_call: TRBJ2-1; clone_size: -; cdr3_nt: TGTGCCAGCAGCGTAGGATTCCCTGACCCGAGACTAGCCCCTTCCTACAATGAGCAGTTCTTC; cdr3_aa: CASSVGFPDPRLAPSYNEQFF
d_call: -; v_call: TRBV5-1; j_call: TRBJ2-7; clone_size: -; cdr3_nt: TGCGCCAGCAGCTTGGCCTGGGGGTTCACTCGTTACGAGCAGTACTTC; cdr3_aa: CASSLAWGFTRYEQYF
d_call: -; v_call: TRBV7-9; j_call: TRBJ1-2; clone_size: few; cdr3_nt: TGTGCCAGCAGCCGAGGGAACTATGGCTACACCTTC; cdr3_aa: CASSRGNYGYTF
d_call: -; v_call: TRBV5-1; j_call: TRBJ1-5; clone_size: -; cdr3_nt: TGCGCCAGCAGCTTGGATGATTATAGCAATCAGCCCCAGCATTTT; cdr3_aa: CASSLDDYSNQPQHF
d_call: -; v_call: TRBV7-8; j_call: TRBJ2-1; clone_size: -; cdr3_nt: TGTGCCAGCAGCTTAATACTTTCCGCCTACAATGAGCAGTTCTTC; cdr3_aa: CASSLILSAYNEQFF
d_call: -; v_call: TRBV9; j_call: TRBJ2-7; clone_size: -; cdr3_nt: TGTGCCAGCAGCGTGGGTAGTCAGCCCTACGAGCAGTACTTC; cdr3_aa: CASSVGSQPYEQYF
d_call: TRBD2; v_call: TRBV6-5; j_call: TRBJ2-1; clone_size: -; cdr3_nt: TGTGCCAGCAGTTACTTGGGACTAGCGGACTACAATGAGCAGTTCTTC; cdr3_aa: CASSYLGLADYNEQFF
d_call: -; v_call: TRBV9; j_call: TRBJ2-1; clone_size: -; cdr3_nt: TGTGCCAGCAGCGTAGGAGGATCCCCCTCCGGCTCCTACAATGAGCAGTTCTTC; cdr3_aa: CASSVGGSPSGSYNEQFF
d_call: TRBD1; v_call: TRBV11-2; j_call: TRBJ1-2; clone_size: -; cdr3_nt: TGTGCCAGCAGTTTCGGACAGGGAGCGGGCGGCTACACCTTC; cdr3_aa: CASSFGQGAGGYTF
d_call: -; v_call: TRBV5-1; j_call: TRBJ1-1; clone_size: once; cdr3_nt: TGCGCCAGCAGCCGGGAGGGGTTGGGGGTAACAGAAGCTTTCTTT; cdr3_aa: CASSREGLGVTEAFF
d_call: -; v_call: TRBV7-8; j_call: TRBJ1-2; clone_size: once; cdr3_nt: TGTGCCAGCAGCTTACCTGGACAGCCAATGCGTGGCTACACCTTC; cdr3_aa: CASSLPGQPMRGYTF
d_call: -; v_call: TRBV7-9; j_call: TRBJ1-5; clone_size: -; cdr3_nt: TGTGCCAGCAGCTTAGCTGGGGATGGCAATCAGCCCCAGCATTTT; cdr3_aa: CASSLAGDGNQPQHF
d_call: TRBD2; v_call: TRBV11-3; j_call: TRBJ2-3; clone_size: -; cdr3_nt: TGTGCCAGCAGCTTAGACTACGGGGGGGACTCGGATACGCAGTATTTT; cdr3_aa: CASSLDYGGDSDTQYF
d_call: -; v_call: TRBV7-2; j_call: TRBJ2-7; clone_size: -; cdr3_nt: TGTGCCAGCAGCCCAACCGCCGGGACCACCTACGAGCAGTACTTC; cdr3_aa: CASSPTAGTTYEQYF
d_call: TRBD1; v_call: TRBV4-1; j_call: TRBJ1-5; clone_size: -; cdr3_nt: TGCGCCAGCAGCCACCGGACAGGGATCAATCAGCCCCAGCATTTT; cdr3_aa: CASSHRTGINQPQHF
d_call: -; v_call: TRBV6-4; j_call: TRBJ2-2; clone_size: -; cdr3_nt: TGTGCCAGCAGTGACAGGGTGAGGACTTTGAACACCGGGGAGCTGTTTTTT; cdr3_aa: CASSDRVRTLNTGELFF
d_call: TRBD2; v_call: TRBV10-1; j_call: TRBJ2-7; clone_size: -; cdr3_nt: TGCGCCAGCAGTGATACGGGAGGGTCGCGCGGCGAGCAGTACTTC; cdr3_aa: CASSDTGGSRGEQYF
d_call: -; v_call: TRBV5-1; j_call: TRBJ2-1; clone_size: -; cdr3_nt: TGCGCCAGCAGCTTGGCCGACGGTAGTAATGAGCAGTTCTTC; cdr3_aa: CASSLADGSNEQFF
d_call: -; v_call: TRBV20-1; j_call: TRBJ2-7; clone_size: -; cdr3_nt: TGCAGTGCAAAGGACTATCCCCGGCAATACTTC; cdr3_aa: CSAKDYPRQYF
d_call: TRBD1; v_call: TRBV19; j_call: TRBJ1-5; clone_size: -; cdr3_nt: TGTGCCAGTAGTCCCGGGACAGGGAAGGGACCAAATCAGCCCCAGCATTTT; cdr3_aa: CASSPGTGKGPNQPQHF
d_call: TRBD2; v_call: TRBV11-2; j_call: TRBJ2-2; clone_size: -; cdr3_nt: TGTGCCAGCAGCTCATTACGCGGGAGGACCGGGGAGCTGTTTTTT; cdr3_aa: CASSSLRGRTGELFF
d_call: -; v_call: TRBV28; j_call: TRBJ1-4; clone_size: -; cdr3_nt: TGTGCCAGCAGTTTTTGGGCAGGGCCCAATGAAAAACTGTTTTTT; cdr3_aa: CASSFWAGPNEKLFF
d_call: TRBD1; v_call: TRBV12-5; j_call: TRBJ2-5; clone_size: -; cdr3_nt: TGTGCTAGTGGTTTTGGGACAGGGGGCGAGACCCAGTACTTC; cdr3_aa: CASGFGTGGETQYF
d_call: -; v_call: TRBV7-6; j_call: TRBJ1-1; clone_size: -; cdr3_nt: TGTGCCAGCAGCTTAGAGTGGGGTGGGAACACTGAAGCTTTCTTT; cdr3_aa: CASSLEWGGNTEAFF
d_call: TRBD2; v_call: TRBV5-1; j_call: TRBJ2-3; clone_size: -; cdr3_nt: TGCGCCAGCAGCGTCACGGGACTAGCGACGGGGGTTGTGGGCACAGATACGCAGTATTTT; cdr3_aa: CASSVTGLATGVVGTDTQYF
d_call: -; v_call: TRBV15; j_call: TRBJ2-5; clone_size: -; cdr3_nt: TGTGCCACCAGCAGAGATCGCGGGCAAGAGACCCAGTACTTC; cdr3_aa: CATSRDRGQETQYF
d_call: TRBD2; v_call: TRBV7-9; j_call: TRBJ2-1; clone_size: -; cdr3_nt: TGTGCCAGCAGCTTAGGGAGGACTAGTCGTCGGCGTACAAACAATGAGCAGTTCTTC; cdr3_aa: CASSLGRTSRRRTNNEQFF
d_call: TRBD2; v_call: TRBV7-6; j_call: TRBJ2-7; clone_size: -; cdr3_nt: TGTGCCAGCAGCTTAGAAAAGTCGGCTAGCGGGAGCCTCTACGAGCAGTACTTC; cdr3_aa: CASSLEKSASGSLYEQYF
d_call: -; v_call: TRBV2; j_call: TRBJ2-7; clone_size: once; cdr3_nt: TGTGCCAGCAGGGCCGGTCCGCTCCACTACTACGAGCAGTACTTC; cdr3_aa: CASRAGPLHYYEQYF